This T cell receptor (beta chain) was sequenced for a study of human T cells and chemical hapten exposure. Study background: Chiefly women, the patients showed alopecia areata, totalis or universalis.

Time point defined: patch test 1, 2 weeks after DPC sensitization. The treatment denotes: therapeutic diphenylcyclopropenone sensitization with weekly scalp DPC. Within the library, unique molecular identifiers were attached to each individual cDNA molecule. TCRdb processed the RACE reads anew with MiXCR; each CDR3 protein has one entry. The sample has about 49,000 distinct CDR3 sequences; 9.3% are singletons. CDR3 size: 15 residues. V trimming: 4 bases; J trimming: 2 bases; junction bases outside the gene matches: 7. Germline values: CDR1 SGHRS, CDR2 YFSETQ. This clonotype was seen more than once but under ten times.

The receptor comes from a woman aged 50 to 65 with alopecia areata. Some clones in this sample may be carry-over from other donors' samples. The sample consisted of whole blood, taken in connection with sensitization to the hapten diphenylcyclopropenone (DPC). This chain uses TRBV5-1 with TRBJ1-2; 8 nucleotides match TRBD1. The CDR3 region is CASSLGGQGNYGYTF. DNA for the CDR3: TGCGCCAGCAGCCTTGGAGGACAGGGAAACTATGGCTACACCTTC.